This T cell receptor beta chain stems from a study of blood T cell repertoires in COVID-19. About the study: Some COVID-19 samples were acute and others convalescent; all came from the United States, Italy and Spain. T cells, B-cell-depleted T cells, or PBMCs supplied cDNA or gDNA.

Generated by immunoSEQ multiplex PCR, the TCRdb table keeps only in-frame clones and is missing some. The data hold approximately 330,000 clones, with around 90% observed a single time. This sequence originates from a young man with COVID-19, enrolled during active disease. The specimen was peripheral blood.

The CDR3 sequence: CASSLGAGGTGELFF. The CDR3 bases are TGTGCCAGTTCCTTGGGGGCAGGGGGCACCGGGGAGCTGTTTTTT. This rearrangement joins TRBV27 to TRBJ2-2; 7 positions agree with TRBD1. Germline loops: CDR1 MNHEY, CDR2 SMNVEV (reference sequence). The CDR3 runs to 15 residues. The J segment lost 4 bases and the V segment lost 9 bases, leaving 11 bases of the junction unmatched.